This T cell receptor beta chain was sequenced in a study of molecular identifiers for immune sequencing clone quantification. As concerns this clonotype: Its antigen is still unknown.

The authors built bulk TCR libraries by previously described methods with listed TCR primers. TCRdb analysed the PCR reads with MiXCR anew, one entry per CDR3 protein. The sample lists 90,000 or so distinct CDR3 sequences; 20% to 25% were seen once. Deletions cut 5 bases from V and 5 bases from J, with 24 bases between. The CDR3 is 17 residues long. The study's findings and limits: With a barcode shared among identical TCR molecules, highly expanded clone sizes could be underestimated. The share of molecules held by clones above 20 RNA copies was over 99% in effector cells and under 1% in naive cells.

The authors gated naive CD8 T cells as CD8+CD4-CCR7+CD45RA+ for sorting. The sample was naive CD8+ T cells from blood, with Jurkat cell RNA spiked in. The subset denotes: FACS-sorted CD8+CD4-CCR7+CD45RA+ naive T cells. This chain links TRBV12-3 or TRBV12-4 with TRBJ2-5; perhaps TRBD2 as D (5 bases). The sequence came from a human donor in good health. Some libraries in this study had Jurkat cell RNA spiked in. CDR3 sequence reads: CASSIYLSGSLTETQYF. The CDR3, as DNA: TGTGCCAGCAGTATCTACTTAAGCGGCTCCTTGACGGAGACCCAGTACTTC.